This T cell receptor (beta chain) appears in the sequencing data of a study of shared clonotypes between healthy human individuals. Study findings and constraints: Researchers sampled blood only, noting tissue repertoires likely differ. Shared clonotypes across all four donors exceeded non-shared ones in generation probability. Incomplete sequencing of sorted subsets was indicated by rarefaction despite large depth.

From CD4+ cells came CD45RA+ naive and CD45RA-negative memory subsets. As regards this clone: Its antigen is undetermined.

TCRdb's copy holds only in-frame clones and misses some; the assay was immunoSEQ multiplex PCR. The sample contains roughly 1,100,000 clones, under 80% of which appear only once. CDR3 length: 12 residues. V shed 1 base and J shed 3 bases, with 5 bases lying between them. Looked up from germline, CDR1 is SGHDT and CDR2 is YYEEEE. V gene TRBV5-6 combines with J gene TRBJ2-7; the D is unclear. The sequenced sample was memory CD4+ T cells sorted from blood. Regarding subset: CD45RA-negative fraction. The clonotype originates from a man aged 18 to 35 in good health. CDR3 DNA sequence: TGTGCCAGCAGCTTGAGGTACTACGAGCAGTACTTC. It yields the protein CASSLRYYEQYF.